The source of this T cell receptor beta chain is a study of OX40 agonist ivuxolimab in advanced cancers. Repertoires were generated with immunoSEQ multiplex PCR, while TCRdb's copy carries only in-frame clones and drops some. This table holds around 110,000 clones, over 75% found once. From germline, CDR1 is SEHNR and CDR2 FQNEAQ (reference sequence). The CDR3 spans 13 residues. J gave up 4 bases and V 5 bases, and 5 bases lay outside the gene matches. This receptor was taken from an adult with an advanced solid tumor such as melanoma, head and neck, liver or kidney cancer. Here the sequenced sample was CD4+ or CD8+ T cells sorted from blood, taken in a trial of the OX40 agonist ivuxolimab. The V call is TRBV7-9, the J call TRBJ2-7; TRBD1 agrees at 7 bases. This chain's CDR3 is CASSAQQGYEQYF. The CDR3 nucleotides read TGTGCCAGCAGCGCTCAACAGGGGTACGAGCAGTACTTC.